These 25 T cell receptor beta chains originate from one sample sequenced in a study of blood T cell repertoires in COVID-19. Only in-frame clones appear in the TCRdb table, and some are missing; sequencing was by immunoSEQ multiplex PCR. The sample yields fewer than 300,000 clones, around four fifths seen once. Material for sequencing was peripheral blood. The receptors stem from a woman aged 65 to 85 with active or convalescent COVID-19.

The chain joins TRBV27 to TRBJ2-2; 7 nucleotides line up with TRBD1. Germline lookup yields CDR1 MNHEY and CDR2 SMNVEV (reference sequence). After removal of 2 bases from V and 6 bases from J, the junction contained 9 bases not matched to a gene. The CDR3 runs to 16 residues. CDR3 bases: TGTGCCAGCAGTTTAAAAGGGGGCCCGTTGGCCGGGGAGCTGTTTTTT. Translating gives CASSLKGGPLAGELFF.

V usage is TRBV3-1 (or the pseudogene TRBV3-2) and J usage is TRBJ2-7, with TRBD2 matching 10 bases. Germline assignment: CDR1 LGHDT and CDR2 YNNKEL (reference sequence). This CDR3 has 14 residues. V was pared by 6 bases and J by 4 bases, with 6 bases of the junction left unmatched. CDR3 in DNA: TGTGCCAGCAGTCAGCGGGAGGGCCAGTACGAGCAGTACTTC. Translation: CASSQREGQYEQYF.

CDR3 bases: TGCGCCAGCAGCTTGTCCGGGACTTTGAATCAGCCCCAGCATTTT. Residues: CASSLSGTLNQPQHF. V and J are TRBV5-1 and TRBJ1-5; D possibly corresponds to TRBD1 (5 bases). With 1 base removed from V and 4 bases from J, the gap between germline ends came to 12 bases. The CDR3 is 15 residues long. Germline V lookup: CDR1 SGHRS, CDR2 YFSETQ.

The chain couples TRBV5-4 to TRBJ2-5; D possibly corresponds to TRBD1 (6 bases). Looked up from germline, CDR1 is SGHNT and CDR2 is YYREEE (reference sequence). This CDR3 is built from 14 residues. V was pared by 4 bases and J by 7 bases, with 17 bases between. CDR3 in amino acids: CASSIQGRGWTQYF. The DNA of the CDR3 is TGTGCCAGCAGCATCCAGGGGCGCGGGTGGACCCAGTACTTC.

Of note for this clone: One junction end disagrees with the germline gene, perhaps due to a read error. The chain employs TRBV11-2 and TRBJ2-3; D is undetermined. Germline V gene data show CDR1 as SGHAT and CDR2 as FQNNGV. The CDR3 has 14 residues. In DNA form, the CDR3 reads TGTGCCAGCAGTTTAGTGGCTCGCACAGATACGCAGTATTTT. Translating it yields CASSLVARTDTQYF.

V gene TRBV3-1 (or the pseudogene TRBV3-2) combines with J gene TRBJ2-7, with 7 bases matching TRBD1. After removal of 1 base from V and 4 bases from J, the junction contained 4 bases not matched to a gene. The germline CDR1 and CDR2 sequences are LGHDT and YNNKEL (reference sequence). The CDR3 runs 14 residues. In DNA, the CDR3 is TGTGCCAGCAGCCAAGGACAGGGTATATACGAGCAGTACTTC. Amino acids: CASSQGQGIYEQYF.

The chain combines TRBV11-2 with TRBJ2-1; D possibly corresponds to TRBD2 (5 bases). Between the trimmed V and J ends, which lost 6 bases and 4 bases, there was a span of 13 bases. Germline CDR1 reads SGHAT; CDR2 reads FQNNGV. The CDR3 runs to 14 residues. The CDR3 DNA follows: TGTGCCAGCAGACCTAGCCTACAATACAATGAGCAGTTCTTC. This codes for CASRPSLQYNEQFF.

The gene calls are TRBV7-8 and TRBJ1-1; TRBD1 might be the D (5 bases). CDR1 and CDR2 from the germline V gene are SGHVS and FQNEAQ. The CDR3 has 14 amino acids. Trimming took off 8 bases at V and 4 bases at J, with 17 bases between the two ends. The CDR3 here is CASGVTQVLTEAFF. The CDR3 DNA sequence: TGTGCCAGCGGGGTGACACAGGTCCTCACTGAAGCTTTCTTT. The variable domain in full, completed from reference TRBV7-8 and TRBJ1-1, reads GAGVSQSPRYKVAKRGQDVALRCDPISGHVSLFWYQQALGQGPEFLTYFQNEAQLDKSGLPSDRFFAERPEGSVSTLKIQRTQQEDSAVYLCASGVTQVLTEAFFGQGTRLTVV.

V and J are TRBV5-1 and TRBJ1-6; TRBD1 might be the D (6 bases). This CDR3 region has 15 residues. V lost 2 bases and J 11 bases, leaving 17 bases between the germline ends. CDR1 and CDR2 (germline): SGHRS, YFSETQ. Written as DNA, the CDR3 is TGCGCCAGCAGCTTTGTGGCCGGGGCAGGGGCACCCCTCCACTTT. It encodes CASSFVAGAGAPLHF. Based on the CDR3 plus reference TRBV5-1 and TRBJ1-6, the full variable domain is KAGVTQTPRYLIKTRGQQVTLSCSPISGHRSVSWYQQTPGQGLQFLFEYFSETQRNKGNFPGRFSGRQFSNSRSEMNVSTLELGDSALYLCASSFVAGAGAPLHFGNGTRLTVT.

The chain has TRBV3-1 (or the pseudogene TRBV3-2) and TRBJ1-3; D is unresolved. Trimming cost V 1 base and J 0 bases, with 4 bases left between them. CDR3 length: 14 amino acids. Germline assignment: CDR1 LGHDT and CDR2 YNNKEL (reference sequence). CDR3 amino acids: CASSQADSGNTIYF. Written as DNA, the CDR3 is TGTGCCAGCAGCCAAGCAGACTCTGGAAACACCATATATTTT.

This chain uses TRBV5-6 with TRBJ1-2, with D perhaps matching TRBD1 (6 bases). V was clipped by 6 bases and J by 5 bases, with 11 bases between them. This CDR3 contains 12 residues. Germline CDR1 reads SGHDT; CDR2 reads YYEEEE. CDR3 sequence: CASNGQSYGYTF. The CDR3 nucleotides read TGTGCCAGCAACGGACAGTCGTATGGCTACACCTTC.

The CDR3 DNA is TGTGCCAGCAGTCGAGGGCGATCATTGGGGTATGGCTACACCTTC. Translation gives CASSRGRSLGYGYTF. The chain is built from TRBV27 and TRBJ1-2, with D unresolved. The ends were cut back, 5 bases at V and 5 bases at J, with 18 bases in the middle. CDR1 and CDR2 (germline): MNHEY, SMNVEV (reference sequence). The CDR3 length is 15 residues.

The chain uses TRBV10-3 and TRBJ1-4; a possible D gene is TRBD1 (6 bases). Germline-derived CDR1 and CDR2 are ENHRY and SYGVKD. The V end lost 2 bases, the J end lost 6 bases, and 10 bases lay between the germline ends. The CDR3 extends over 14 amino acids. In DNA form, the CDR3 reads TGTGCCATCAGTGAGACAGGGCCGGATGAAAAACTGTTTTTT. Amino acids: CAISETGPDEKLFF.

CDR3 residues: CASTSGGEGRKTQYF. The CDR3, as DNA: TGTGCCAGCACTAGCGGGGGGGAGGGCCGGAAGACCCAGTACTTC. The chain recombines TRBV28 with TRBJ2-5, with 12 bases that match TRBD2. The CDR3 consists of 15 residues. Unmatched junction bases numbered 9, after V lost 7 bases and J lost 6 bases. Germline V gives CDR1 MDHEN, CDR2 SYDVKM.

This chain uses TRBV2 with TRBJ1-6; 10 positions agree with TRBD1. Losses at the gene ends were 7 bases for V and 4 bases for J; bases not matched to a gene: 4. CDR3 length equals 15 residues. Germline V gene sequence: CDR1 SNHLY, CDR2 FYNNEI. CDR3 amino acids: CASTRDRGYNSPLHF. The CDR3 region has the DNA TGTGCCAGCACCCGGGACAGGGGATATAATTCACCCCTCCACTTT.

The CDR3 coding sequence is TGTGCCTGGAGTGTAGGACTTCACACCGGGGAGCTGTTTTTT. It yields the protein CAWSVGLHTGELFF. The chain joins TRBV30 to TRBJ2-2; possibly TRBD2 for D (5 bases). The germline V and J ends were trimmed by 0 bases and 3 bases, with 8 bases remaining between them. CDR1 and CDR2 from the germline V gene are GTSNPN and SVGIG (reference sequence). CDR3 size: 14 residues.

The rearrangement links TRBV6-5 to TRBJ1-1; D unclear. V dropped 6 bases and J dropped 4 bases, with 18 bases sitting between them. Germline loops: CDR1 MNHEY, CDR2 SVGAGI. The CDR3 has 15 amino acids. DNA for the CDR3: TGTGCCAGCAGCACGTCGGGAGTGGCGGGCACTGAAGCTTTCTTT. Encoded protein: CASSTSGVAGTEAFF.

This clone was seen once. The V call is TRBV29-1, the J call TRBJ1-5, with D perhaps TRBD1 (5 bases). Germline V gives CDR1 SQVTM, CDR2 ANQGSEA. V lost 6 bases and J lost 3, with 12 bases in between. The CDR3 is made up of 13 amino acids. CDR3 sequence (DNA): TGCAGCGTGGCGGAGGGGCCCAATCAGCCCCAGCATTTT. Translating it yields CSVAEGPNQPQHF. Complete variable domain (other parts from reference TRBV29-1 and TRBJ1-5): SAVISQKPSRDICQRGTSLTIQCQVDSQVTMMFWYRQQPGQSLTLIATANQGSEATYESGFVIDKFPISRPNLTFSTLTVSNMSPEDSSIYLCSVAEGPNQPQHFGDGTRLSIL.

J is TRBJ2-1 and V is TRBV5-1, with 10 bases lining up with TRBD2. The V gene end was trimmed by 0 bases and the J gene end by 0 bases; junction bases not matched to a gene: 9. The CDR3 runs 19 residues. CDR1 and CDR2 (germline): SGHRS, YFSETQ. CDR3 bases: TGCGCCAGCAGCTTGGGCGGACTAGCGGTGATGCCCTCCTACAATGAGCAGTTCTTC. Translation: CASSLGGLAVMPSYNEQFF.

The chain links TRBV7-6 to TRBJ2-1; 9 positions match TRBD2. This CDR3 is built from 15 residues. Germline V gene lookup returns CDR1 SGHVS and CDR2 FNYEAQ. Unmatched junction bases numbered 1, after V lost 2 bases and J lost 2 bases. The DNA for the CDR3 is TGTGCCAGCAGCTTACTAGCGGGAACCTACAATGAGCAGTTCTTC. Translation gives CASSLLAGTYNEQFF.

This clone has just one count. The V call is TRBV6-2 or TRBV6-3, the J call TRBJ1-1, with 7 nucleotides matching TRBD1. The CDR3 contains 18 residues. Germline CDR1 reads MNHEY; CDR2 reads SVGEGT. J gave up 1 base and V 0 bases, and 11 bases lay outside the gene matches. The CDR3 loop reads CASSYSPLGQFANTEAFF. The CDR3 nucleotides are TGTGCCAGCAGTTACTCTCCCTTGGGACAGTTCGCGAACACTGAAGCTTTCTTT.

This clone was recorded once. The V and J genes are TRBV3-1 (or the pseudogene TRBV3-2) and TRBJ2-2; 8 positions match TRBD1. V lost 4 bases to trimming and J lost 5 bases; unmatched junction nucleotides: 12. CDR3 length: 17 amino acids. Germline V CDR1 and CDR2: LGHDT, YNNKEL (reference sequence). CDR3 nucleotides: TGTGCCAGCAGCCCCCTAGTTGGGACAGGAGAAACCGGGGAGCTGTTTTTT. Its translation is CASSPLVGTGETGELFF.

This chain uses TRBV3-1 (or the pseudogene TRBV3-2) with TRBJ2-3; TRBD2 aligns across 11 bases. Germline V CDR1 and CDR2: LGHDT, YNNKEL (reference sequence). This CDR3 comprises 13 residues. With 10 bases clipped from V and 3 bases from J, the junction kept 3 bases outside the gene matches. Here the CDR3 reads CATRTSGTDTQYF. CDR3 in DNA: TGTGCCACTCGGACTAGCGGGACAGATACGCAGTATTTT.

The V call is TRBV27, the J call TRBJ1-1; 9 nucleotides line up with TRBD1. The germline V gene has CDR1 MNHEY and CDR2 SMNVEV (reference sequence). V trimming: 2 bases; J trimming: 3 bases; junction bases outside the gene matches: 4. The CDR3 consists of 15 residues. CDR3 coding DNA: TGTGCCAGCAGTTTAGGGACAGGGTTGTACACTGAAGCTTTCTTT. It specifies CASSLGTGLYTEAFF.

The chain uses TRBV5-5 and TRBJ1-2, with D maybe TRBD1 (5 bases). Trimming pared 4 bases from V and 2 bases from J, leaving 12 bases between. Per germline, CDR1 SGHKS and CDR2 YYEKEE (reference sequence). The CDR3 length is 14 residues. This CDR3 reads CASSAAGENYGYTF. The CDR3 nucleotides read TGTGCCAGCAGCGCGGCGGGGGAAAACTATGGCTACACCTTC. The full variable domain, in which reference TRBV5-5 and TRBJ1-2 provide the parts outside the CDR3, is DAGVTQSPTHLIKTRGQQVTLRCSPISGHKSVSWYQQVLGQGPQFIFQYYEKEERGRGNFPDRFSARQFPNYSSELNVNALLLGDSALYLCASSAAGENYGYTFGSGTRLTVV.